This TCR beta chain came from a study of blood T cell repertoires in COVID-19. At the level of the study: The United States, Italy and Spain supplied acute and convalescent COVID-19 samples.

In the authors' workflow: From reference gene primer amplification, estimates of nucleated cell counts were derived. TCRdb's copy holds only in-frame clones and misses some; the assay was immunoSEQ multiplex PCR. From that table come the V and J calls and clone size; the DNA was used to work out D and trimming. This sample yields around 84,000 clones, of which around 79% are seen a single time; 5% to 6% belongs to the top ten. The CDR3 runs to 11 residues. V was pared by 7 bases and J by 6 bases, with 10 bases between. The sequenced material came from peripheral blood. The receptor was derived from a man aged 45-65 years with active or convalescent COVID-19. The chain uses TRBV12-3 or TRBV12-4 and TRBJ2-7; tentative D call: TRBD1 (5 bases). The DNA for the CDR3 is TGTGCCAGCACCTCAAGGGGCGAGCAGTACTTC. It translates to CASTSRGEQYF.